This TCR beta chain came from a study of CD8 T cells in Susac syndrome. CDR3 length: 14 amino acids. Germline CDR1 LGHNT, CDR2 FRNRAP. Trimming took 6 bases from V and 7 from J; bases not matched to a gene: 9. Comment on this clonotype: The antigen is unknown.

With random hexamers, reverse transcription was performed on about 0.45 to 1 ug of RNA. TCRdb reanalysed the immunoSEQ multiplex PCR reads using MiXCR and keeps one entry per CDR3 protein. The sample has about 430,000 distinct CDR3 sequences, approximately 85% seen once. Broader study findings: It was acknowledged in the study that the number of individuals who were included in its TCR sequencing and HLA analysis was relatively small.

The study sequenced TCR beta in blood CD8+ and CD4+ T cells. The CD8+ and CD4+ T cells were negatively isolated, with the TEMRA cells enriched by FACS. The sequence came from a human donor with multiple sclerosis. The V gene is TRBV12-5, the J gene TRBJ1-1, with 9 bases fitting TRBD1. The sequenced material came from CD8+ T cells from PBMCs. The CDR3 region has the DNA TGTGCTAGTGGGTACACAGGGGGCAGGGGTGAAGCTTTCTTT. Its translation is CASGYTGGRGEAFF.